This T cell receptor beta chain was identified in a study of monozygotic twins with inflammatory bowel disease. Study observations and caveats: A reduction in TCRbeta diversity (inverse Simpson) was seen in IBD patients relative to healthy co-twins.

Via template switching, UMIs carrying a 6-nucleotide sample barcode were introduced. No DNA is given; TCRdb re-called the 5' RACE reads and lists each CDR3 protein once. The sample has 150,000 or so distinct CDR3 sequences; the top ten hold more than 0.95%. For this clonotype: The antigen is not known.

An approximately 2.5 ml blood sample was drawn per donor. The CDR3 runs to 16 residues. CDR1 is SGHTA, CDR2 FQGNSA, per germline. The origin of this receptor is a human donor with ulcerative colitis or Crohn's disease, or a healthy co-twin of an affected twin (not recorded which). This chain links TRBV7-2 with TRBJ2-5; TCRdb calls TRBD2, which cannot be checked without DNA. Sequenced material: blood. The CDR3 loop is CASSLSTGRGQETQYF.